This T cell receptor (beta chain) was sequenced in a study of T cells in Graves' hyperthyroidism and ophthalmopathy. V dropped 3 bases and J dropped 11; count of bases not matched to a gene: 5. The length of the CDR3 is 12 residues. Amplification of TCR beta CDR3 regions was performed using RNA transcripts as template. First-round RT-PCR with HTBI primers amplified the TCR CDR3 region. TCRdb ran MiXCR on the multiplex PCR reads and lists one entry per CDR3 protein. The sample includes roughly 130,000 distinct CDR3 sequences, roughly a fifth of them seen just once. The table lists this clonotype with many counts.

V and J are TRBV12-3 or TRBV12-4 and TRBJ2-3, with TRBD2 identical over 7 bases. The sample was blood. This receptor was taken from a woman in her fifties or sixties with Graves' hyperthyroidism that later progressed to Graves' ophthalmopathy. The CDR3 is CASSFEGGVQYF. In DNA, the CDR3 is TGTGCCAGCAGTTTCGAGGGAGGGGTGCAGTATTTT.